Following are 9 T cell receptor beta chains from one sample sequenced in a study of blood T cells in healthy people across ages. Primers used in a second PCR of roughly 6 to 12 cycles were a sample-barcoded 5' primer and a J-beta primer mix. TCRdb re-analysed the 5' RACE reads in MiXCR, keeping a single row per CDR3 protein. The profile shows 730,000 or so distinct CDR3 sequences, about 42% of them singletons. The sequenced sample consisted of blood. Source of these receptors: a woman aged 60-70 years in good health.

A word on this clonotype: This may stem from a read error, because a much larger clone lies one nucleotide away. This sequence joins TRBV15 and TRBJ2-5, with D tentatively TRBD2 (6 bases). The J call may be wrong; the DNA end is better matched by TRBJ2-7. This CDR3 is 14 amino acids long. Germline CDR1 LNHNV, CDR2 YYDKDF (reference sequence). This chain's CDR3 is CATSREGGTYEQYF. The DNA for the CDR3 is TGTGCCACCAGCAGAGAGGGCGGGACCTACGAGCAGTACTTC.

This clonotype was seen a few times. The chain couples TRBV30 to TRBJ2-3, with no clear D. V lost 2 bases and J lost 2, with 11 bases in between. The CDR3 length is 14 residues. Germline-derived CDR1 and CDR2 are GTSNPN and SVGIG (reference sequence). CDR3 amino acids: CAWSLGRHTDTQYF. The CDR3 DNA follows: TGTGCCTGGAGTTTGGGCCGGCACACAGATACGCAGTATTTT.

This rearrangement joins TRBV19 to TRBJ1-2; no reliable D call. CDR1 and CDR2 (germline): LNHDA, SQIVND (reference sequence). V was pared by 7 bases and J by 4 bases, with 19 bases between. The CDR3 totals 15 residues. DNA for the CDR3: TGTGCCAGTACCGACCGGGCGGAGCTCTTCTATGGCTACACCTTC. Translating gives CASTDRAELFYGYTF.

There are a few counts of this clonotype. The germline gene is not matched at one end of the junction; a read error may be the cause. V usage is TRBV7-7 and J usage is TRBJ2-1; 13 bases align to TRBD2. The CDR3 has 19 amino acids. The germline CDR1 and CDR2 sequences are SSHAT and FNYEAQ (reference sequence). The CDR3 region has the DNA TGTGCTAGCAGCTCAGGACTAGCGGGAGAGACGAGGTCCTACAATGAGCAGTTCTTC. Amino acid sequence: CASSSGLAGETRSYNEQFF.

V and J are TRBV7-2 and TRBJ1-5; no clear D. CDR1 and CDR2 (germline): SGHTA, FQGNSA. Trimming removed 1 base at V and 1 base at J, with 8 bases between. This CDR3 spans 15 amino acids. The CDR3 spells CASSLGGISNQPQHF. In DNA, the CDR3 is TGTGCCAGCAGCTTAGGAGGGATCAGCAATCAGCCCCAGCATTTT. Full variable domain (outside the CDR3, taken from reference TRBV7-2 and TRBJ1-5): GAGVSQSPSNKVTEKGKDVELRCDPISGHTALYWYRQSLGQGLEFLIYFQGNSAPDKSGLPSDRFSAERTGGSVSTLTIQRTQQEDSAVYLCASSLGGISNQPQHFGDGTRLSIL.

The CDR3 nucleotides are TGCGCCAGCAGCTACCTTCTCATTACTAGCGGGAGTGGGACAGATACGCAGTATTTT. Protein: CASSYLLITSGSGTDTQYF. The chain combines TRBV5-1 with TRBJ2-3, with TRBD2 identical over 11 bases. This CDR3 has 19 amino acids. CDR1 SGHRS and CDR2 YFSETQ come from the germline V gene. V lost 3 bases and J lost 3; bases outside the gene matches: 15.

The rearrangement uses TRBV30 and TRBJ1-5; TRBD1 matches 8 bases. The CDR3 length is 15 residues. Germline V gives CDR1 GTSNPN, CDR2 SVGIG (reference sequence). V lost 1 base to trimming and J lost 3 bases; unmatched junction nucleotides: 5. CDR3 protein: CAWSAKDRDNQPQHF. The CDR3 DNA is TGTGCCTGGAGTGCGAAGGACAGGGACAATCAGCCCCAGCATTTT. Using reference TRBV30 and TRBJ1-5 for the parts outside the CDR3, the full variable domain is SQTIHQWPATLVQPVGSPLSLECTVEGTSNPNLYWYRQAAGRGLQLLFYSVGIGQISSEVPQNLSASRPQDRQFILSSKKLLLSDSGFYLCAWSAKDRDNQPQHFGDGTRLSIL.

To note about this clonotype: Given a much more abundant clone one base away, this may be a read error. The chain uses TRBV3-1 and TRBJ2-1, with D unclear. The CDR3 length is 13 residues. CDR1 is LGHDT, CDR2 YNNKEL, per germline (reference sequence). Trimming removed 4 bases at V and 5 bases at J, with 9 bases between. The DNA for the CDR3 is TGTGCCAGCAGCCGAGATTATAACAATGAGCAGTTCTTC. As protein: CASSRDYNNEQFF.

This clonotype was observed a handful of times. This sequence joins TRBV4-2 and TRBJ1-1, with a weak D call TRBD1 (6 bases). V gave up 4 bases and J gave up 4 bases, with 13 bases separating them. Germline values: CDR1 LGHNA, CDR2 YNFKEQ. CDR3 length: 14 amino acids. CDR3 nucleotide sequence: TGTGCCAGCAGCCGAGGGCAGGGGACCACTGAAGCTTTCTTT. Its translation: CASSRGQGTTEAFF.